This T cell receptor (beta chain) was sequenced during a study of resident and recirculating memory T cells in vitiligo. Study details: Each patient gave two lesional and two nonlesional epidermal shave biopsies, plus PBMCs.

Germline lookup yields CDR1 MNHEY and CDR2 SMNVEV (reference sequence). This CDR3 region has 13 residues. Trimming left V 2 bases short and J 6 bases short, with 8 bases between. General study points: Vitiligo lesions lacked a unique dominant clone, and clonality varied.

The protocol was immunoSEQ multiplex PCR, while the TCRdb copy is restricted to in-frame clones and leaves out a portion. The table records around 70,000 clones, approximately 93% of them present only once. Note on this clone: No antigen is known for it.

Confetti depigmentation, marking active vitiligo, was absent in these patients. This chain connects TRBV27 to TRBJ2-1, with TRBD1 as a possible D gene (5 bases). Source material: blood. This TCR derives from a male donor with vitiligo. The CDR3 is CASSLTGPNEQFF. The DNA for the CDR3 is TGTGCCAGCAGTTTAACAGGTCCCAATGAGCAGTTCTTC.